A selection of T cell receptor beta chains follows, all from one sample in a study of blood T cells in healthy people across ages. TCRdb re-called the 5' RACE reads with MiXCR, one entry per CDR3 protein. The sample carries about 1.7 million distinct CDR3 sequences, 28% recorded once. Sequenced material: blood. Every receptor here comes from a woman in her 30s in good health. The CDR3 runs from the conserved cysteine through the conserved F or W. D genes are given only for firm matches. For some rows the clone size is stated as once, few or many, or as a class when expanded; others skip it.

>TRBJ2-4|.|TRBD2|TRBV20-1|18
CSGERVGTSGSAKNIQYF
TGCAGTGGCGAGAGGGTCGGGACTAGCGGTTCAGCCAAAAACATTCAGTACTTC
>TRBJ2-7|few|.|TRBV5-4|15
CASSLDLQGPYEQYF
TGTGCCAGCAGCTTGGATCTCCAGGGGCCCTACGAGCAGTACTTC
>TRBJ1-5|few|.|TRBV4-1|16
CASSQDNGYSNQPQHF
TGCGCCAGCAGCCAAGATAACGGATATAGCAATCAGCCCCAGCATTTT
>TRBJ2-3|few|.|TRBV20-1|15
CSARDWASGTDTQYF
TGCAGTGCTAGAGATTGGGCTAGCGGCACAGATACGCAGTATTTT
>TRBJ1-1|.|.|TRBV5-1|14
CASSGGTQNTEAFF
TGCGCCAGCAGTGGGGGGACACAGAACACTGAAGCTTTCTTT
>TRBJ2-2|few|.|TRBV30|13
CAWNAGTQGELFF
TGTGCCTGGAACGCCGGAACGCAGGGGGAGCTGTTTTTT
>TRBJ1-2|.|.|TRBV30|12
CAWEEGNYGYTF
TGTGCCTGGGAGGAGGGGAACTATGGCTACACCTTC
>TRBJ2-7|many|TRBD1|TRBV28|15
CASSTPTGPRGKQYF
TGTGCCAGCAGTACCCCGACAGGGCCGAGGGGGAAGCAGTACTTC
>TRBJ2-7|few|TRBD2|TRBV3-1|14
CASSYRGDSYEQYF
TGTGCCAGCAGCTACCGGGGGGACTCCTACGAGCAGTACTTC
>TRBJ2-7|many|TRBD1|TRBV7-9|15
CASSFTGVSRYEQYF
TGTGCCAGCAGCTTCACAGGGGTTTCCCGCTACGAGCAGTACTTC
>TRBJ1-6|many|TRBD1|TRBV14|14
CASSRGQRNSPLHF
TGTGCCAGCAGCCGGGGACAGAGAAATTCACCCCTCCACTTT
>TRBJ2-3|.|.|TRBV5-4|13
CASSFWGSDTQYF
TGTGCCAGCAGCTTCTGGGGGTCAGATACGCAGTATTTT
>TRBJ1-2|.|TRBD1|TRBV20-1|17
CSARARDRGMAHYGYTF
TGCAGTGCTAGAGCCCGGGACAGGGGAATGGCGCACTATGGCTACACCTTC
>TRBJ2-7|.|.|TRBV7-2|17
CASSSVVAGPASYEQYF
TGTGCCAGCAGCTCCGTTGTAGCTGGGCCCGCCTCCTACGAGCAGTACTTC
>TRBJ2-1|few|TRBD1|TRBV5-1|15
CASSRGQASYNEQFF
TGCGCCAGCAGCAGGGGACAGGCTTCCTACAATGAGCAGTTCTTC
>TRBJ1-1|.|.|TRBV20-1|13
CSAGIGSGTEAFF
TGCAGTGCTGGAATTGGCTCGGGAACTGAAGCTTTCTTT
>TRBJ1-3|.|.|TRBV20-1|13
CSAAINSGNTIYF
TGCAGTGCTGCTATCAACAGTGGAAACACCATATATTTT
>TRBJ1-2|.|.|TRBV18|14
CASSPRQTPYGYTF
TGTGCCAGCTCACCACGTCAAACTCCCTATGGCTACACCTTC
>TRBJ1-1|.|.|TRBV11-2|10
CASGTAEAFF
TGTGCCAGCGGGACCGCTGAAGCTTTCTTT
>TRBJ1-5|.|.|TRBV20-1|16
CSARFRGHTSNQPQHF
TGCAGTGCTAGGTTTCGGGGACATACTAGCAATCAGCCCCAGCATTTT
>TRBJ2-7|.|.|TRBV20-1|12
CSARDEAREQYF
TGCAGTGCTAGAGATGAGGCCCGCGAGCAGTACTTC
>TRBJ2-5|.|TRBD1|TRBV24-1|16
CATSDSGQGIRETQYF
TGTGCCACCAGTGATTCGGGACAGGGAATTAGAGAGACCCAGTACTTC
>TRBJ2-7|many|TRBD1|TRBV2|10
CGTGSYEQYF
TGTGGGACAGGCTCCTACGAGCAGTACTTC
>TRBJ2-7|.|.|TRBV18|15
CAGSPQLGGRDEQYF
TGTGCCGGCTCACCACAGCTCGGGGGGCGCGACGAGCAGTACTTC
>TRBJ1-1|few|TRBD1|TRBV27|14
CASSYSRKDRGAFF
TGTGCCAGCAGTTATAGCCGGAAAGACAGGGGAGCTTTCTTT
>TRBJ2-7|many|.|TRBV12-3/TRBV12-4|12
CASSKDSYEQYF
TGTGCCAGCAGTAAGGACAGTTACGAGCAGTACTTC
>TRBJ2-7|.|.|TRBV10-3|12
CASGTPGDEQYF
TGTGCCAGCGGGACTCCGGGCGACGAGCAGTACTTC
>TRBJ2-2|.|TRBD1|TRBV29-1|15
CSVADRERGMGELFF
TGCAGCGTGGCCGACAGGGAAAGAGGGATGGGGGAGCTGTTTTTT
>TRBJ2-3|few|TRBD2|TRBV20-1|17
CSARHTSGRAGADTQYF
TGCAGTGCTAGACACACTAGCGGGAGGGCCGGGGCAGATACGCAGTATTTT
>TRBJ2-7|.|.|TRBV6-6|15
CASSFLGQGIYEQYF
TGTGCCAGCAGTTTCCTCGGTCAGGGGATTTACGAGCAGTACTTC
>TRBJ2-7|few|TRBD2|TRBV7-2|15
CASSPDGTSGSEQYF
TGTGCCAGCAGCCCGGACGGGACTAGCGGGAGCGAGCAGTACTTC
>TRBJ2-5|.|TRBD2|TRBV2|13
CASNFLEGREQYF
TGTGCCAGCAACTTTTTGGAGGGGAGGGAGCAGTACTTC
>TRBJ2-3|.|.|TRBV4-2|11
CASSQDYTQYF
TGTGCCAGCAGCCAAGACTATACGCAGTATTTT
>TRBJ1-2|many|.|TRBV12-3/TRBV12-4|15
CASSARLQGSHGYTF
TGTGCCAGCAGTGCCCGATTACAGGGCTCACATGGCTACACCTTC
>TRBJ1-2|.|.|TRBV3-1|15
CASSQDSGLVYGYTF
TGTGCCAGCAGCCAAGATAGCGGGCTTGTCTATGGCTACACCTTC
>TRBJ2-7|few|TRBD2|TRBV7-2|16
CASSLVPAGGYNEQYF
TGTGCCAGCAGCTTGGTTCCAGCGGGGGGGTACAATGAGCAGTACTTC